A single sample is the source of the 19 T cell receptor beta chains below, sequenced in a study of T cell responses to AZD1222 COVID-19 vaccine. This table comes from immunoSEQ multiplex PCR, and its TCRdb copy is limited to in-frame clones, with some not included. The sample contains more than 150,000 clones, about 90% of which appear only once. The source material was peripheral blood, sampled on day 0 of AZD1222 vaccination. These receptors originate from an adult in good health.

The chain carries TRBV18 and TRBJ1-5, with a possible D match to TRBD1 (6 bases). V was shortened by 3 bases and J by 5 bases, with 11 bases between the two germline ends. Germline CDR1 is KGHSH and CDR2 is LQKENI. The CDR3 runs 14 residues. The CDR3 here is CASSPTGPDQPQHF. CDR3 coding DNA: TGTGCCAGCTCACCCACAGGGCCGGATCAGCCCCAGCATTTT. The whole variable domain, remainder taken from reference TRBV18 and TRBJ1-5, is NAGVMQNPRHLVRRRGQEARLRCSPMKGHSHVYWYRQLPEEGLKFMVYLQKENIIDESGMPKERFSAEFPKEGPSILRIQQVVRGDSAAYFCASSPTGPDQPQHFGDGTRLSIL.

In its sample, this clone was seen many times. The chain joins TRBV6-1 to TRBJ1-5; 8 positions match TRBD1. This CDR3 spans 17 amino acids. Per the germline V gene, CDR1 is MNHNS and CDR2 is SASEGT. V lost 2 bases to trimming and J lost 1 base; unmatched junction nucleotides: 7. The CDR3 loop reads CASSESIAGGSNQPQHF. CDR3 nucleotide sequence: TGTGCCAGCAGTGAATCTATTGCAGGGGGCAGCAATCAGCCCCAGCATTTT.

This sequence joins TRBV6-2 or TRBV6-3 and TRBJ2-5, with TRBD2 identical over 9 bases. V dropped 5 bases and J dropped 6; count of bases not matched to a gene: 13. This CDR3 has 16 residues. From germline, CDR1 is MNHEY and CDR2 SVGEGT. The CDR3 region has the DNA TGTGCCAGCAGTGGCGGGACTAGCCTCAGCGGAAAGACCCAGTACTTC. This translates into CASSGGTSLSGKTQYF.

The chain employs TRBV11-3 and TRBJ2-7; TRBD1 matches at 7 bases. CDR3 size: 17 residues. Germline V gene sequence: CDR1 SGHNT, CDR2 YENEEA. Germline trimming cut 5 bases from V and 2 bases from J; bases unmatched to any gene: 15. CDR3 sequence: CASSLSSGTDTPYEQYF. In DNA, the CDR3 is TGTGCCAGCAGCCTTAGCTCCGGGACAGACACCCCCTACGAGCAGTACTTC.

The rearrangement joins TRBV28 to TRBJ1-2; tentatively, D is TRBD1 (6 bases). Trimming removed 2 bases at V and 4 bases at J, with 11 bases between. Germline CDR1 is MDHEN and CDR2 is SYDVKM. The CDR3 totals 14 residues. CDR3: CASSLLTGSYGYTF. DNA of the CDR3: TGTGCCAGCAGTTTACTTACAGGGTCCTATGGCTACACCTTC.

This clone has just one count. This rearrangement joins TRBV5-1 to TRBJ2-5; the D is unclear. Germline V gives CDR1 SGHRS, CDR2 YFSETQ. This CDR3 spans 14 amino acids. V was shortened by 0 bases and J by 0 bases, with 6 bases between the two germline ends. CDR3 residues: CASSLVADQETQYF. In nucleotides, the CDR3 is TGCGCCAGCAGCTTGGTGGCGGACCAAGAGACCCAGTACTTC. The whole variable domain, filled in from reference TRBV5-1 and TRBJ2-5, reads KAGVTQTPRYLIKTRGQQVTLSCSPISGHRSVSWYQQTPGQGLQFLFEYFSETQRNKGNFPGRFSGRQFSNSRSEMNVSTLELGDSALYLCASSLVADQETQYFGPGTRLLVL.

The CDR3 loop is CASSEHDRTGYGYTF. CDR3 coding DNA: TGTGCCAGCAGTGAACACGACCGGACAGGCTATGGCTACACCTTC. The chain carries TRBV6-1 and TRBJ1-2; 7 nucleotides align to TRBD1. The CDR3 loop spans 15 amino acids. Germline CDR1 MNHNS, CDR2 SASEGT. V shed 2 bases, J shed 4 bases, and the junction held 7 bases outside the gene matches.

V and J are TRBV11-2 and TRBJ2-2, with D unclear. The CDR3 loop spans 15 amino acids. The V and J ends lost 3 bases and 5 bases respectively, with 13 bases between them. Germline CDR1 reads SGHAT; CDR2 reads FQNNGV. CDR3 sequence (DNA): TGTGCCAGCAGCTTTTTGGGTTGGGGTACCGGGGAGCTGTTTTTT. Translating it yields CASSFLGWGTGELFF. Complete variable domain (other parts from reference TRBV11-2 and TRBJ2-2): EAGVAQSPRYKIIEKRQSVAFWCNPISGHATLYWYQQILGQGPKLLIQFQNNGVVDDSQLPKDRFSAERLKGVDSTLKIQPAKLEDSAVYLCASSFLGWGTGELFFGEGSRLTVL.

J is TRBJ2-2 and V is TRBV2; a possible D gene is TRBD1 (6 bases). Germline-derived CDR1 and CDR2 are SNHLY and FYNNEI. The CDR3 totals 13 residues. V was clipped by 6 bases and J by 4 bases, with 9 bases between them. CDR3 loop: CASRQQGTGELFF. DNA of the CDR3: TGTGCCAGCAGACAACAGGGCACCGGGGAGCTGTTTTTT.

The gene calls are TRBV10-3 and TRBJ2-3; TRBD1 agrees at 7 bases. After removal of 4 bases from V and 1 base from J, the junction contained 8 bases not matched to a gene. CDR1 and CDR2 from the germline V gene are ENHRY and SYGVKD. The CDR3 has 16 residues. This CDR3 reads CAISGGRTGRTDTQYF. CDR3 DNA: TGTGCCATCAGTGGGGGACGGACAGGCCGCACAGATACGCAGTATTTT.

The CDR3 region has the DNA TGTGCCAGCAGCAAATTCACCCTCACCGCGGAGACCCAGTACTTC. As protein: CASSKFTLTAETQYF. The chain couples TRBV21-1 to TRBJ2-5; whether TRBD2, the table's D call, matches the DNA was not checked. TRBV21-1 is assigned pseudogene status. The CDR3 extends over 15 amino acids.

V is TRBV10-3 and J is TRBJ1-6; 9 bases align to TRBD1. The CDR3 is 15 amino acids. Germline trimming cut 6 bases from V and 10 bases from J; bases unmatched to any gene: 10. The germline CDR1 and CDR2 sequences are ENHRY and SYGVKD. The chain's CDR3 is CAISPGTGLASPLHF. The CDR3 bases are TGTGCCATCAGCCCCGGGACAGGGTTAGCATCACCCCTCCACTTT.

The DNA of the CDR3 is TGTGCCAGCAGTCTGGCCTTTGGGAACACTGAAGCTTTCTTT. Protein product: CASSLAFGNTEAFF. The V call is TRBV7-3, the J call TRBJ1-1, with D unresolved. The germline V and J ends were trimmed by 6 bases and 1 base, with 12 bases remaining between them. The CDR3 is 14 residues long. CDR1 and CDR2 (germline): SGHTA, FQGTGA.

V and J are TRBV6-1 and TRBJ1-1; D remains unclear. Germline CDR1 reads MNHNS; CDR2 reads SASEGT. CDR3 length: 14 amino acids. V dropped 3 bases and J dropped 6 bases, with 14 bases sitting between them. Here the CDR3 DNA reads TGTGCCAGCAGTGAGGGAGGGTGGGGTCCTGAAGCTTTCTTT. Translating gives CASSEGGWGPEAFF.

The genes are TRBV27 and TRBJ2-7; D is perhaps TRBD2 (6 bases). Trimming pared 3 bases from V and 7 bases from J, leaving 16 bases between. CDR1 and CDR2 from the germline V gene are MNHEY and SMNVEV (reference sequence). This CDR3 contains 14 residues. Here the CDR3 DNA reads TGTGCCAGCAGTTTCCGCAAAGGGGCGGGGGAGCAGTACTTC. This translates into CASSFRKGAGEQYF.

The CDR3 nucleotides are TGTGCCAGCAGCTCGGCGCAGGCCCACTCTGGAAACACCATATATTTT. It is translated as CASSSAQAHSGNTIYF. This chain uses TRBV27 with TRBJ1-3; D gene ambiguous. The V gene lost 6 bases and the J gene lost 0 bases, with 15 bases spanning the gap. CDR1 and CDR2 from the germline V gene are MNHEY and SMNVEV (reference sequence). This CDR3 comprises 16 residues.

CDR3 DNA sequence: TGTGCCAGCAGTTTGAGGCAGGGACTTTATGGCTACACCTTC. This sequence encodes CASSLRQGLYGYTF. V is TRBV28 and J is TRBJ1-2; perhaps TRBD1 as D (5 bases). CDR1 is MDHEN, CDR2 SYDVKM, per germline. The V and J ends lost 3 bases and 5 bases respectively, with 13 bases between them. This CDR3 has 14 residues.

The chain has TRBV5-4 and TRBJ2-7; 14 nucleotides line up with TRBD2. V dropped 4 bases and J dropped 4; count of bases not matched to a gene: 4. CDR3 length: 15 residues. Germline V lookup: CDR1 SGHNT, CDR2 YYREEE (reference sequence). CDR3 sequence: CASSHRTSGRYEQYF. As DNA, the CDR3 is TGTGCCAGCAGCCATAGGACTAGCGGGAGGTACGAGCAGTACTTC.

The CDR3 reads CASSQGGTGVGQYF. CDR3 nucleotide sequence: TGTGCCAGCAGCCAAGGCGGGACAGGTGTGGGTCAGTACTTC. The rearrangement uses TRBV3-1 (or the pseudogene TRBV3-2) and TRBJ2-4; 8 nucleotides align to TRBD1. This CDR3 is 14 amino acids long. Germline loops: CDR1 LGHDT, CDR2 YNNKEL (reference sequence). V dropped 1 base and J dropped 12; count of bases not matched to a gene: 8.